The sample holds a few counts of the clone carrying this TCR beta chain. Its antigen remains unidentified. This table comes from immunoSEQ multiplex PCR, and its TCRdb copy is limited to in-frame clones, with some not included. The sample includes around 100,000 clones, about four fifths of them seen just once. The sample is drawn from a study of radiotherapy plus CTLA-4 blockade in lung cancer. At the level of the study: Among patients, approximately 17% showed objective responses, and roughly 31% had disease control. Study-level results: Expansion in blood of tumor-derived TCR clones was seen after radiotherapy plus ipilimumab. Interferon-beta and early blood T cell clone dynamics reportedly predicted response best.

Germline V gene lookup returns CDR1 LNHDA and CDR2 SQIVND (reference sequence). The V gene lost 6 bases and the J gene lost 0 bases, with 17 bases spanning the gap. The CDR3 covers 16 residues. People whose metastatic non-small-cell lung cancer was chemo-refractory got focal radiation along with CTLA-4 blockade by ipilimumab. The starting material was peripheral blood, obtained from a patient treated with radiotherapy plus ipilimumab. This sequence originates from a human donor with non-small cell lung cancer that progressed on radiotherapy plus ipilimumab. Some clones in this sample may be carry-over from other donors' samples. The rearrangement joins TRBV19 to TRBJ2-5; tentative D call: TRBD1 (5 bases). The CDR3 nucleotides are TGTGCCAGTAGGTCTATCGGACATCAGTACCAAGAGACCCAGTACTTC. Protein product: CASRSIGHQYQETQYF.